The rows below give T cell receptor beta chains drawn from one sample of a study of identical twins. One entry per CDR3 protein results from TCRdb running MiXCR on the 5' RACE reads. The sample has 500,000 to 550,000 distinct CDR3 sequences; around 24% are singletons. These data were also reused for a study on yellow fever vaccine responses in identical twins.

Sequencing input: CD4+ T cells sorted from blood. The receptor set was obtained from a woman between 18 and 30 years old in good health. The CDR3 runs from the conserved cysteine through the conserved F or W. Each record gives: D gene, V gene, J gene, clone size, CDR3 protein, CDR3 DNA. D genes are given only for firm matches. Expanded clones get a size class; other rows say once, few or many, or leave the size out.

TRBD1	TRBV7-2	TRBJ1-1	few	CASSTQGQGSSTEAFF	TGTGCCAGCAGTACACAAGGACAGGGGAGCAGCACTGAAGCTTTCTTT
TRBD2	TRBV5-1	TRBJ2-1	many	CASSSGLAEYNEQFF	TGCGCCAGCAGCTCCGGACTAGCGGAATACAATGAGCAGTTCTTC
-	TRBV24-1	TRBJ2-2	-	CATAEGGTGELFF	TGTGCCACCGCGGAGGGGGGCACCGGGGAGCTGTTTTTT
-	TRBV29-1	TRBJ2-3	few	CSVEGLANTDTQYF	TGCAGCGTTGAAGGGTTAGCGAACACAGATACGCAGTATTTT
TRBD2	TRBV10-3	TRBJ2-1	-	CAIRDPGLATEEQFF	TGTGCCATCAGAGATCCGGGACTAGCGACGGAGGAGCAGTTCTTC
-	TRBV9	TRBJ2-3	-	CASSPAPPPTADTQYF	TGTGCCAGCAGCCCAGCCCCACCCCCGACCGCGGATACGCAGTATTTT
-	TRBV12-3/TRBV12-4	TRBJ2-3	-	CASSRSRNPSTDTQYF	TGTGCCAGCAGTAGGTCCCGAAACCCTAGCACAGATACGCAGTATTTT
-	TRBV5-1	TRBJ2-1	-	CASSGGVGSYNEQFF	TGCGCCAGCAGCGGCGGAGTTGGGTCCTACAATGAGCAGTTCTTC
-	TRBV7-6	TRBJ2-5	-	CASSAQDGQETQYF	TGTGCCAGCAGCGCGCAGGACGGGCAAGAGACCCAGTACTTC
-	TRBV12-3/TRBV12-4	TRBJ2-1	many	CASSTGPGEQFF	TGTGCCAGCAGCACAGGGCCCGGTGAGCAGTTCTTC
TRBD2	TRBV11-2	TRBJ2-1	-	CASSLIPGGPDEQFF	TGTGCCAGCAGCTTAATACCGGGAGGGCCTGATGAGCAGTTCTTC
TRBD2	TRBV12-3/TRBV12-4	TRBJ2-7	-	CASRQREWSYEQYF	TGTGCCAGCAGGCAGCGGGAGTGGTCCTACGAGCAGTACTTC
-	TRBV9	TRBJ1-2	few	CASSVTWGGYTF	TGTGCCAGCAGCGTGACGTGGGGTGGCTACACCTTC
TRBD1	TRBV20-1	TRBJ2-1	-	CSASRGLNEQFF	TGCAGTGCTAGCAGGGGGCTTAATGAGCAGTTCTTC
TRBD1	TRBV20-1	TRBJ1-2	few	CSASAAGTGAGYTF	TGCAGTGCTAGTGCCGCCGGGACAGGGGCAGGCTACACCTTC
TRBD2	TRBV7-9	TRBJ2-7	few	CASSAGLAGAAVYEQYF	TGTGCCAGCAGCGCGGGACTAGCGGGAGCTGCGGTCTACGAGCAGTACTTC
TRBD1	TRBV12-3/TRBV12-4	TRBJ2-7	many	CASSQGQFYTYEQYF	TGTGCCAGCAGCCAGGGACAGTTCTATACCTACGAGCAGTACTTC
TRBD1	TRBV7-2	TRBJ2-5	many	CASSPDRGRETQYF	TGTGCCAGCAGCCCGGACAGGGGGAGAGAGACCCAGTACTTC
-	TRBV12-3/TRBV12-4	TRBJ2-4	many	CASNLGEGAKNIQYF	TGTGCCAGCAATTTAGGGGAAGGAGCCAAAAACATTCAGTACTTC
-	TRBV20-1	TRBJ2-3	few	CSVKRTTTSTDTQYF	TGCAGTGTCAAGAGGACAACTACTAGCACAGATACGCAGTATTTT
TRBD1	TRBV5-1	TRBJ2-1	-	CASSLGGTGQNEQFF	TGCGCCAGCAGCTTGGGGGGGACAGGCCAGAATGAGCAGTTCTTC
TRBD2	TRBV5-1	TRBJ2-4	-	CASRRPSGAGVRAKNIQYF	TGCGCCAGCAGGAGACCGTCGGGTGCGGGGGTTAGAGCCAAAAACATTCAGTACTTC
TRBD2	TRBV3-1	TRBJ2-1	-	CASSQVVAGVNEQFF	TGTGCCAGCAGCCAAGTGGTAGCGGGAGTGAATGAGCAGTTCTTC
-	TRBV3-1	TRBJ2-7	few	CASSPAVGLTYEQYF	TGTGCCAGCAGCCCAGCGGTCGGGCTCACCTACGAGCAGTACTTC
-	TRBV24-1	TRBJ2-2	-	CATREGAGTGELFF	TGTGCCACCCGGGAGGGGGCCGGCACCGGGGAGCTGTTTTTT
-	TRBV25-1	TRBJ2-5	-	CASSVLGGTQYF	TGTGCCAGCAGTGTCCTTGGGGGGACCCAGTACTTC
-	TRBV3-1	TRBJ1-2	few	CASSQEGRAYGYTF	TGTGCCAGCAGCCAAGAGGGCCGGGCCTATGGCTACACCTTC
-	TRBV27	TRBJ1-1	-	CASTSVGTEAFF	TGTGCCAGCACCTCGGTGGGCACTGAAGCTTTCTTT
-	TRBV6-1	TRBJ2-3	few	CASSGQTSTDTQYF	TGTGCCAGCAGTGGACAGACATCCACAGATACGCAGTATTTT
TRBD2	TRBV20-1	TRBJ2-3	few	CSALAGTSGGGADTQYF	TGCAGTGCTCTAGCCGGGACTAGCGGGGGAGGGGCAGATACGCAGTATTTT
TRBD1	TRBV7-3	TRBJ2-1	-	CASSFRDREGMQFF	TGTGCCAGCAGCTTCCGGGACAGGGAAGGGATGCAGTTCTTC